This passage covers 30 T cell receptor beta chains from one sample sequenced in a study of chemoradiotherapy in HPV16-positive cancers. Libraries were prepared by immunoSEQ multiplex PCR; TCRdb keeps only in-frame clonotypes and omits some of them. Of about 4,300 clones in the sample, 82% were seen once. The sample in question was tumor tissue, obtained from a patient who underwent chemoradiotherapy. The receptors originated from a human donor with HPV-associated anogenital cancer.

In this sample, this clone turned up once. The gene calls are TRBV4-1 and TRBJ1-2, with 9 bases aligning to TRBD1. The CDR3 covers 13 residues. The germline CDR1 and CDR2 sequences are MGHRA and YSYEKL. J was trimmed by 8 bases and V by 4 bases; bases with no gene match: 5. The CDR3 spells CASSPQGARGYTF. The DNA of the CDR3 is TGCGCCAGCAGCCCACAGGGGGCGCGCGGCTACACCTTC.

The chain recombines TRBV11-2 with TRBJ1-1; no firm D call. The CDR3 loop spans 13 amino acids. Trimming cost V 1 base and J 3 bases, with 6 bases left between them. The germline CDR1 and CDR2 sequences are SGHAT and FQNNGV. The CDR3: CASSLAGYTEAFF. CDR3 sequence (DNA): TGTGCCAGCAGCTTAGCCGGGTACACTGAAGCTTTCTTT. Complete variable domain (other parts from reference TRBV11-2 and TRBJ1-1): EAGVAQSPRYKIIEKRQSVAFWCNPISGHATLYWYQQILGQGPKLLIQFQNNGVVDDSQLPKDRFSAERLKGVDSTLKIQPAKLEDSAVYLCASSLAGYTEAFFGQGTRLTVV.

The chain is built from TRBV2 and TRBJ1-2; no reliable D call. Trimming removed 3 bases at V and 8 bases at J, with 13 bases between. Germline CDR1 SNHLY, CDR2 FYNNEI. This CDR3 is built from 13 residues. CDR3 in amino acids: CASSDEGPEGYTF. In nucleotides, the CDR3 is TGTGCCAGCAGTGATGAGGGTCCTGAGGGCTACACCTTC.

The V call is TRBV10-3, the J call TRBJ1-1, with D unclear. Germline lookup yields CDR1 ENHRY and CDR2 SYGVKD. V lost 4 bases and J lost 4, with 7 bases in between. The length of the CDR3 is 12 residues. The CDR3 is CAISVAGTEAFF. In DNA, the CDR3 is TGTGCCATCAGTGTGGCAGGCACTGAAGCTTTCTTT.

The V call is TRBV7-9, the J call TRBJ2-1; TRBD2 is a possible D gene (6 bases). CDR3 length: 12 residues. Trimming removed 8 bases at V and 10 bases at J, with 15 bases between. Germline CDR1 reads SEHNR; CDR2 reads FQNEAQ (reference sequence). The CDR3 bases are TGTGCCAGCCTCGAGGGGCGGGGCGAGCAGTTCTTC. Its translation is CASLEGRGEQFF. Full variable domain (rest looked up from reference TRBV7-9 and TRBJ2-1): DTGVSQNPRHKITKRGQNVTFRCDPISEHNRLYWYRQTLGQGPEFLTYFQNEAQLEKSRLLSDRFSAERPKGSFSTLEIQRTEQGDSAMYLCASLEGRGEQFFGPGTRLTVL.

The V and J genes are TRBV29-1 and TRBJ1-5, with a weak D call TRBD1 (5 bases). This CDR3 is built from 14 residues. Trimming cost V 4 bases and J 4 bases, with 14 bases left between them. CDR1 and CDR2 (germline): SQVTM, ANQGSEA. The CDR3 coding sequence is TGCAGCGTTGGGACGGGGACCCAGAATCAGCCCCAGCATTTT. It specifies CSVGTGTQNQPQHF.

V is TRBV11-2 and J is TRBJ1-1; D is unresolved. Between the trimmed V and J ends, which lost 1 base and 2 bases, there was a span of 5 bases. CDR1 and CDR2 (germline): SGHAT, FQNNGV. There are 13 residues in the CDR3. The CDR3 spells CASSLAENTEAFF. The CDR3 DNA reads TGTGCCAGCAGCTTAGCCGAAAACACTGAAGCTTTCTTT.

The J gene is TRBJ2-1, the V gene TRBV11-3; tentatively, D is TRBD1 or TRBD2 (5 bases each). This CDR3 comprises 16 residues. Germline CDR1 is SGHNT and CDR2 is YENEEA. Trimming stripped 5 bases from V and 4 bases from J, with 18 bases between. CDR3 in amino acids: CASSLSGRSFYNEQFF. DNA for the CDR3: TGTGCCAGCAGCCTCTCGGGACGGTCCTTTTACAATGAGCAGTTCTTC.

The gene calls are TRBV13 and TRBJ1-3, with TRBD1 identical over 9 bases. With V trimmed by 2 bases and J by 8 bases, 4 bases remained unmatched. The CDR3 sequence is 14 residues long. Germline CDR1 PRHDT, CDR2 FYEKMQ (reference sequence). This CDR3 reads CASSLMGQGYTIYF. CDR3 in DNA: TGTGCCAGCAGCTTAATGGGACAGGGATACACCATATATTTT. Combining the CDR3 with reference TRBV13 and TRBJ1-3 gives the whole variable domain AAGVIQSPRHLIKEKRETATLKCYPIPRHDTVYWYQQGPGQDPQFLISFYEKMQSDKGSIPDRFSAQQFSDYHSELNMSSLELGDSALYFCASSLMGQGYTIYFGEGSWLTVV.

This chain uses TRBV5-4 with TRBJ2-5; 11 bases agree with TRBD2. The CDR3 extends over 15 amino acids. The ends lost 4 bases at V and 4 bases at J; junction bases unmatched: 6. CDR1 SGHNT and CDR2 YYREEE come from the germline V gene (reference sequence). The CDR3 spells CASSDRLAGIETQYF. The DNA for the CDR3 is TGTGCCAGCAGCGATCGACTAGCGGGGATAGAGACCCAGTACTTC.

The gene calls are TRBV2 and TRBJ2-7, with no clear D. Germline-derived CDR1 and CDR2 are SNHLY and FYNNEI. The CDR3 is made up of 12 amino acids. The ends were cut back, 7 bases at V and 6 bases at J, with 13 bases in the middle. For the CDR3, the DNA is TGTGCCAGCACCCTGACCTCTATCGAGCAGTACTTC. This encodes CASTLTSIEQYF.

The V call is TRBV27, the J call TRBJ1-2, with TRBD1 matching 8 bases. CDR3 size: 14 residues. After removal of 9 bases from V and 4 bases from J, the junction contained 10 bases not matched to a gene. From germline, CDR1 is MNHEY and CDR2 SMNVEV (reference sequence). As DNA, the CDR3 is TGTGCCAGTTCACCAGGGGGCCACCCCTATGGCTACACCTTC. Protein product: CASSPGGHPYGYTF.

V is TRBV7-9 and J is TRBJ2-3; D uncertain. Germline-derived CDR1 and CDR2 are SEHNR and FQNEAQ (reference sequence). Trimming pared 0 bases from V and 10 bases from J, leaving 11 bases between. The CDR3 has 13 residues. CDR3 amino acids: CASSLASTLAQYF. The CDR3 region has the DNA TGTGCCAGCAGCTTAGCTTCGACCCTGGCGCAGTATTTT.

This clone was picked up one time. The CDR3 loop is CASSKGGGTGGTDTQYF. The DNA of the CDR3 is TGTGCCAGCAGCAAAGGGGGGGGCACAGGGGGAACAGATACGCAGTATTTT. The chain employs TRBV7-9 and TRBJ2-3; perhaps TRBD1 as D (8 bases). The CDR3 extends over 17 amino acids. Deletions cut 5 bases from V and 3 bases from J, with 21 bases between. Germline assignment: CDR1 SEHNR and CDR2 FQNEAQ (reference sequence).

The chain recombines TRBV5-4 with TRBJ1-1; no reliable D call. Between the trimmed V and J ends, which lost 1 base and 5 bases, there was a span of 12 bases. Germline assignment: CDR1 SGHNT and CDR2 YYREEE (reference sequence). The CDR3 contains 14 residues. CDR3 region: CASSLRDGWTEAFF. In DNA form, the CDR3 reads TGTGCCAGCAGCTTGCGGGATGGGTGGACTGAAGCTTTCTTT.

This clone was seen a few times. The J gene is TRBJ1-5, the V gene TRBV27; 9 nucleotides line up with TRBD1. The CDR3 length is 14 residues. Germline V gene sequence: CDR1 MNHEY, CDR2 SMNVEV (reference sequence). The ends lost 8 bases at V and 4 bases at J; junction bases unmatched: 6. The CDR3 DNA reads as TGTGCCAGCCGGCACAGGGGGCTTAATCAGCCCCAGCATTTT. It encodes CASRHRGLNQPQHF.

The chain carries TRBV7-7 and TRBJ2-2; no firm D call. CDR1 and CDR2 (germline): SSHAT, FNYEAQ (reference sequence). V was pared by 5 bases and J by 5 bases, with 15 bases between. CDR3 length: 15 residues. CDR3 loop: CASSQTPSRTGELFF. The CDR3 DNA sequence: TGTGCCAGCAGCCAAACCCCCTCGCGGACCGGGGAGCTGTTTTTT.

The chain uses TRBV6-1 and TRBJ1-2; the D gene is possibly TRBD1 (5 bases). The CDR3 totals 13 residues. V was cut by 8 bases and J by 4 bases, with 14 bases left in between. Germline V gene sequence: CDR1 MNHNS, CDR2 SASEGT. The CDR3 DNA follows: TGTGCCAGCGAAGAGGGGTTGGGCTATGGCTACACCTTC. It is translated as CASEEGLGYGYTF.

V is TRBV5-6 and J is TRBJ1-3; a possible D gene is TRBD1 (6 bases). Germline V gene data show CDR1 as SGHDT and CDR2 as YYEEEE. CDR3 size: 13 residues. Trimming cost V 4 bases and J 4 bases, with 9 bases left between them. The CDR3 region has the DNA TGTGCCAGCAGCCGGGACATAGGAAACACCATATATTTT. Residues: CASSRDIGNTIYF.

The chain employs TRBV7-2 and TRBJ2-7; no reliable D call. The germline gives CDR1 SGHTA, CDR2 FQGNSA. The CDR3 has 15 amino acids. V lost 0 bases, J lost 2 bases, and 11 bases lay in between. The CDR3 is CASSLASGQAYEQYF. The DNA of the CDR3 is TGTGCCAGCAGCTTAGCTTCGGGTCAGGCCTACGAGCAGTACTTC.

The rearrangement links TRBV7-3 to TRBJ2-5; 7 nucleotides agree with TRBD1. J gave up 1 base and V 1 base, and 6 bases lay outside the gene matches. Germline V CDR1 and CDR2: SGHTA, FQGTGA. The CDR3 has 16 amino acids. CDR3 DNA sequence: TGTGCCAGCAGCTTAAACCCCGGACAGGCCCAAGAGACCCAGTACTTC. Its protein product is CASSLNPGQAQETQYF.

The J gene is TRBJ1-4, the V gene TRBV19; the D gene is possibly TRBD1 (5 bases). Per the germline V gene, CDR1 is LNHDA and CDR2 is SQIVND (reference sequence). CDR3 size: 16 residues. Trimming took 3 bases from V and 7 from J, leaving 18 bases between them. Written as DNA, the CDR3 is TGTGCCAGTAGTATTGGAAGGCAGGGTGTTGGTGAAAAACTGTTTTTT. Protein product: CASSIGRQGVGEKLFF.

V is TRBV9 and J is TRBJ1-1; possibly TRBD1 for D (5 bases). CDR1 and CDR2 from the germline V gene are SGDLS and YYNGEE. Trimming removed 0 bases from V and 4 bases from J, with 16 bases in between. The CDR3 consists of 16 residues. CDR3 nucleotide sequence: TGTGCCAGCAGCGTAGGCGGGGGGAAACTTGTCACTGAAGCTTTCTTT. It encodes CASSVGGGKLVTEAFF.

In its sample, this clone ranks as large. The chain carries TRBV7-3 and TRBJ2-3; D possibly corresponds to TRBD2 (6 bases). V was trimmed by 5 bases and J by 4 bases, leaving 16 bases between them. From germline, CDR1 is SGHTA and CDR2 FQGTGA. The CDR3 consists of 15 residues. The CDR3 nucleotides read TGTGCCAGCAGCCGCACCGGGGGACGGTCAGATACGCAGTATTTT. Residues: CASSRTGGRSDTQYF.

V is TRBV5-1 and J is TRBJ2-3; 8 nucleotides match TRBD1. The CDR3 length is 17 residues. V shed 1 base and J 2 bases; nucleotides not matched to a gene: 9. Looked up from germline, CDR1 is SGHRS and CDR2 is YFSETQ. The CDR3 protein is CASSLRGQGAPTDTQYF. The CDR3 DNA reads as TGCGCCAGCAGCTTGAGGGGGCAGGGGGCCCCCACAGATACGCAGTATTTT.

The V call is TRBV30, the J call TRBJ2-1; 9 bases are shared with TRBD1. Germline CDR1 is GTSNPN and CDR2 is SVGIG (reference sequence). The CDR3 spans 14 residues. V was clipped by 7 bases and J by 2 bases; unmatched bases: 6. The CDR3 bases are TGTGCCTACACGACAGGGGGGGCCTACAATGAGCAGTTCTTC. This sequence encodes CAYTTGGAYNEQFF.

The chain couples TRBV2 to TRBJ2-5; TRBD2 aligns across 14 bases. J gave up 5 bases and V 8 bases, and 4 bases lay outside the gene matches. This CDR3 has 14 amino acids. Germline CDR1 SNHLY, CDR2 FYNNEI. CDR3 bases: TGTGCCAGCGGGGGACTAGCGGGAGTGGAGACCCAGTACTTC. It specifies CASGGLAGVETQYF.

This clone is deemed large. The chain couples TRBV5-1 to TRBJ1-1; D is ambiguous. The CDR3 is 14 residues long. The germline gives CDR1 SGHRS, CDR2 YFSETQ. The ends were cut back, 1 base at V and 1 base at J, with 8 bases in the middle. CDR3 DNA: TGCGCCAGCAGCTTGTACGCGGGGAACACTGAAGCTTTCTTT. It is translated as CASSLYAGNTEAFF.

This clone has more than one count but fewer than ten. The rearrangement joins TRBV6-5 to TRBJ2-2; D gene uncertain. V was trimmed by 5 bases and J by 5 bases, leaving 15 bases between them. Germline V gives CDR1 MNHEY, CDR2 SVGAGI. The CDR3 is made up of 15 amino acids. The CDR3 DNA is TGTGCCAGCAGTGCCACGACTGAACTGACCGGGGAGCTGTTTTTT. The encoded protein is CASSATTELTGELFF.

This chain uses TRBV18 with TRBJ1-3; no definite D call. The CDR3 consists of 15 residues. Between the trimmed V and J ends, which lost 2 bases and 2 bases, there was a span of 10 bases. CDR1 and CDR2 (germline): KGHSH, LQKENI. CDR3 sequence: CASSPRQLPGNTIYF. CDR3 DNA sequence: TGTGCCAGCTCACCAAGGCAGCTCCCTGGAAACACCATATATTTT.